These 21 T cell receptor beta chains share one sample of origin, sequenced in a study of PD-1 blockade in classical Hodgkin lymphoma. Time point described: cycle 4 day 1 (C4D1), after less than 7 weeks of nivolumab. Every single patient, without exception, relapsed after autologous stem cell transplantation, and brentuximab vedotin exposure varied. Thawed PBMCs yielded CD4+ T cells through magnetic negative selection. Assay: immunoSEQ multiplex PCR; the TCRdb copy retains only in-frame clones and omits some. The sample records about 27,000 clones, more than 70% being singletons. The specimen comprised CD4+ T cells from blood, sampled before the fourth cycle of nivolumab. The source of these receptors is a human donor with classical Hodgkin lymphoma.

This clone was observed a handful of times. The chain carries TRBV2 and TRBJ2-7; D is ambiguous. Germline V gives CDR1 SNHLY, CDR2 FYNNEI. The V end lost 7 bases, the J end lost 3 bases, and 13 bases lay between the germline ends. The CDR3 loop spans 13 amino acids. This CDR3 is CASTPATNYEQYF. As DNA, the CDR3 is TGTGCCAGCACGCCAGCAACAAACTACGAGCAGTACTTC.

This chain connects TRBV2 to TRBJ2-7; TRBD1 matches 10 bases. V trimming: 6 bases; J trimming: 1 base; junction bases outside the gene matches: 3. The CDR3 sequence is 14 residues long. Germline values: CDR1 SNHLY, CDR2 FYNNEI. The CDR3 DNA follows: TGTGCCAGCAGAGACAGGGGGCCTTCCTACGAGCAGTACTTC. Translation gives CASRDRGPSYEQYF.

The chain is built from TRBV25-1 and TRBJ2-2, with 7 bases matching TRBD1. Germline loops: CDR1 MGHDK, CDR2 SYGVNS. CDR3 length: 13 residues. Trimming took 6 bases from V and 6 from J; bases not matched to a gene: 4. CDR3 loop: CASRETGAGELFF. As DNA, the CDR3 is TGTGCCAGCAGAGAAACAGGGGCCGGGGAGCTGTTTTTT.

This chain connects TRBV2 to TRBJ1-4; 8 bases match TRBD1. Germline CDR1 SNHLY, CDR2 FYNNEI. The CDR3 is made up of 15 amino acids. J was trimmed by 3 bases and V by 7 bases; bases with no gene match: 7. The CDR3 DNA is TGTGCCAGCACCACCACAGGGGGAGCTAATGAAAAACTGTTTTTT. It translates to CASTTTGGANEKLFF.

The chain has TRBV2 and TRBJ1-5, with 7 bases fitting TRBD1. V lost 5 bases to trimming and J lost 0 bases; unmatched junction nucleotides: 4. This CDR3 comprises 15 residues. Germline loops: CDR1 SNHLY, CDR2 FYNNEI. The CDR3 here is CASSMGQSSNQPQHF. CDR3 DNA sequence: TGTGCCAGCAGTATGGGACAGAGTAGCAATCAGCCCCAGCATTTT.

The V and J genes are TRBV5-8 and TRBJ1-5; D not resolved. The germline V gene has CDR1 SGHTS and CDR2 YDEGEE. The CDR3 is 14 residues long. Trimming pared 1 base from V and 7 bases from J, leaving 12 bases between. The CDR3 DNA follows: TGTGCCAGCAGCTTGATTGAATCAATGCAGCCCCAGCATTTT. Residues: CASSLIESMQPQHF.

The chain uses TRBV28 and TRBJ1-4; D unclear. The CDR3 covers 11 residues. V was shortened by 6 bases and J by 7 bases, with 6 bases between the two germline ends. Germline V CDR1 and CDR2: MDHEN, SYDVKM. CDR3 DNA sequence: TGTGCCAGCAGCTTTAGTGAAAAACTGTTTTTT. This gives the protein CASSFSEKLFF.

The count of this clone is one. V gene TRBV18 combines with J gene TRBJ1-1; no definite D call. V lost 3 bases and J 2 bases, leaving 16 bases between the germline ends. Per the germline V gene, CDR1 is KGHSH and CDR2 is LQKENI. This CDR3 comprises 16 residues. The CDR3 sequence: CASSPRGKGVNTEAFF. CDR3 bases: TGTGCCAGCTCACCCCGAGGGAAGGGTGTTAACACTGAAGCTTTCTTT.

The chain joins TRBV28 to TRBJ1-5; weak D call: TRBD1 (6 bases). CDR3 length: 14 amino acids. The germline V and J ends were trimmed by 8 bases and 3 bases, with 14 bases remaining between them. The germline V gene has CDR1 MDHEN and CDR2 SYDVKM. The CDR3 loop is CASQTGGFNQPQHF. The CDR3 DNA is TGTGCCAGCCAAACGGGGGGCTTCAATCAGCCCCAGCATTTT. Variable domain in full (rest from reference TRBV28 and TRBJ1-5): DVKVTQSSRYLVKRTGEKVFLECVQDMDHENMFWYRQDPGLGLRLIYFSYDVKMKEKGDIPEGYSVSREKKERFSLILESASTNQTSMYLCASQTGGFNQPQHFGDGTRLSIL.

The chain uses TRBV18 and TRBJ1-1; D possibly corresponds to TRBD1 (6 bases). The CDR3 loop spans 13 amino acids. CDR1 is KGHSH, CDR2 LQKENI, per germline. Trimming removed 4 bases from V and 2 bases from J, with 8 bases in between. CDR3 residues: CASSQGGNTEAFF. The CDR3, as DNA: TGTGCCAGCTCACAGGGGGGTAACACTGAAGCTTTCTTT.

CDR3 in amino acids: CASRTGTSGNQETQYF. In DNA, the CDR3 is TGTGCCAGCAGGACAGGGACTAGCGGGAACCAAGAGACCCAGTACTTC. The chain links TRBV11-2 to TRBJ2-5; 13 bases match TRBD2. CDR3 length: 16 residues. Germline V gene lookup returns CDR1 SGHAT and CDR2 FQNNGV. The V gene end was trimmed by 6 bases and the J gene end by 0 bases; junction bases not matched to a gene: 4.

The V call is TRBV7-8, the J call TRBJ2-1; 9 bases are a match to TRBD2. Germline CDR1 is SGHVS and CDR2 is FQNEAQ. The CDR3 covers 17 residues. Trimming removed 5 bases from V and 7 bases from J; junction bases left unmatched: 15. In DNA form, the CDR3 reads TGTGCCAGCAGCAACCGCCAGAGAAGACTAGCGGTAAATGAGCAGTTCTTC. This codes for CASSNRQRRLAVNEQFF.

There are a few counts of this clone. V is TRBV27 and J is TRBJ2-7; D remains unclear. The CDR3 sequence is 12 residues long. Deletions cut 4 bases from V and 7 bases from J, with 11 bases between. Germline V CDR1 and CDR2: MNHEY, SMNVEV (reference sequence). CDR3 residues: CASSSYESEQYF. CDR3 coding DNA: TGTGCCAGCAGTTCGTACGAGAGTGAGCAGTACTTC.

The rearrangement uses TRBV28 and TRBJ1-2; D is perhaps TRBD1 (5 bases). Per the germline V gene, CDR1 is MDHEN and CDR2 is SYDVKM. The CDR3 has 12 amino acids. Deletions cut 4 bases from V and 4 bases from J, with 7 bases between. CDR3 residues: CASSSGAYGYTF. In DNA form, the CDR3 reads TGTGCCAGCAGTTCCGGGGCCTATGGCTACACCTTC.

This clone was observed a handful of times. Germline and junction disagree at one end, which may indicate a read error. This CDR3 is CASSFFTPGQGGPAF. Here the CDR3 DNA reads TGTGCCAGCAGCTTTTTCACGCCGGGACAGGGGGGTCCCGCCTTC. The V and J genes are TRBV7-2 and TRBJ1-2; 11 nucleotides agree with TRBD1. The CDR3 covers 15 residues. CDR1 and CDR2 (germline): SGHTA, FQGNSA.

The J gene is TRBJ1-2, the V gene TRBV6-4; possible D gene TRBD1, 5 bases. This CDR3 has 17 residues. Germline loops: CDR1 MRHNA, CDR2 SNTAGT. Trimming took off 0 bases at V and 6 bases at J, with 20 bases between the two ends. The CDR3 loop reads CASSDSYHGGDWHGYTF. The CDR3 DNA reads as TGTGCCAGCAGTGACTCTTATCACGGGGGGGACTGGCATGGCTACACCTTC.

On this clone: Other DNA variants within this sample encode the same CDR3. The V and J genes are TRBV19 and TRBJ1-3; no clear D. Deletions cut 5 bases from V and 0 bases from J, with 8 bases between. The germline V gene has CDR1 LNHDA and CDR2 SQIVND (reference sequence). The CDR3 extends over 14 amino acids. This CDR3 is CASSPRDSGNTIYF. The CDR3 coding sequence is TGTGCCAGTAGTCCCCGGGACTCTGGAAACACCATATATTTT.

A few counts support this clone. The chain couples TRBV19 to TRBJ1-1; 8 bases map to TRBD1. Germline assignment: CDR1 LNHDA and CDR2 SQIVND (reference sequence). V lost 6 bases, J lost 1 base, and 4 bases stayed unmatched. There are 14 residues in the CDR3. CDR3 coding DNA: TGTGCCAGTAGGGGGACAGGTCCGAACACTGAAGCTTTCTTT. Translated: CASRGTGPNTEAFF.

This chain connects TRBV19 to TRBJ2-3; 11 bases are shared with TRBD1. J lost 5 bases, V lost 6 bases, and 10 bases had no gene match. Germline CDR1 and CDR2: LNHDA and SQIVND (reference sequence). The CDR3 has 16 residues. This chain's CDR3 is CASRNRGQGAGDTQYF. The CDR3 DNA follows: TGTGCCAGTAGGAACCGAGGACAGGGGGCTGGAGATACGCAGTATTTT.

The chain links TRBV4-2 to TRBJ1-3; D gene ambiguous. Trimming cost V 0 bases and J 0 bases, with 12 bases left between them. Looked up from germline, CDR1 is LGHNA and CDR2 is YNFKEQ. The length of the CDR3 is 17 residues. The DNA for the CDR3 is TGTGCCAGCAGCCAAGAGGCCGCCCGGAGCTCTGGAAACACCATATATTTT. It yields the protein CASSQEAARSSGNTIYF.

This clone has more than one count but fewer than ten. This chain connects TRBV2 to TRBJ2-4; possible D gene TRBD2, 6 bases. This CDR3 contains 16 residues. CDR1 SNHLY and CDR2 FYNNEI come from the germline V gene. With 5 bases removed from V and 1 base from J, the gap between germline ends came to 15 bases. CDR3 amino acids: CASSQEGALAKNIQYF. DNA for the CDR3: TGTGCCAGCAGTCAGGAGGGCGCCCTGGCCAAAAACATTCAGTACTTC.